A single sample is the source of the 29 T cell receptor beta chains below, sequenced in a study of cytomegalovirus exposure and HLA in healthy donors. PCR involved 60 Vbeta and 13 Jbeta primers. Generated by immunoSEQ multiplex PCR, the TCRdb table keeps only in-frame clones and is missing some. The table lists roughly 150,000 clones, 65% to 90% of them singletons. Sequencing was performed on PBMCs. The receptors come from a male donor in good health and CMV-seronegative.

V usage is TRBV2 and J usage is TRBJ2-1, with 8 positions matching TRBD1. The CDR3 contains 19 residues. V was pared by 0 bases and J by 7 bases, with 17 bases of the junction left unmatched. Germline CDR1 and CDR2: SNHLY and FYNNEI. CDR3 sequence: CASSEALGQGRRGINEQFF. The CDR3 DNA is TGTGCCAGCAGTGAAGCGCTAGGACAGGGACGAAGGGGGATTAATGAGCAGTTCTTC.

This chain uses TRBV5-1 with TRBJ2-2; 8 bases agree with TRBD1. This CDR3 has 15 amino acids. The ends lost 2 bases at V and 3 bases at J; junction bases unmatched: 3. Germline V gives CDR1 SGHRS, CDR2 YFSETQ. The CDR3, as DNA: TGCGCCAGCAGCTTCCGACAGGGGCACACCGGGGAGCTGTTTTTT. Translating it yields CASSFRQGHTGELFF.

The chain uses TRBV5-1 and TRBJ1-6; 11 positions match TRBD1. Looked up from germline, CDR1 is SGHRS and CDR2 is YFSETQ. With 4 bases clipped from V and 7 bases from J, the junction kept 7 bases outside the gene matches. The CDR3 is 16 residues long. CDR3 sequence reads: CASSRGQGAKNSPLHF. The DNA for the CDR3 is TGCGCCAGCAGCCGCGGACAGGGGGCAAAGAATTCACCCCTCCACTTT. Filled out from reference TRBV5-1 and TRBJ1-6, the complete variable domain reads KAGVTQTPRYLIKTRGQQVTLSCSPISGHRSVSWYQQTPGQGLQFLFEYFSETQRNKGNFPGRFSGRQFSNSRSEMNVSTLELGDSALYLCASSRGQGAKNSPLHFGNGTRLTVT.

This chain links TRBV29-1 with TRBJ2-3, with D unresolved. There are 14 residues in the CDR3. Trimming cost V 3 bases and J 0 bases, with 10 bases left between them. The germline V gene has CDR1 SQVTM and CDR2 ANQGSEA. The CDR3 DNA sequence: TGCAGCGTTGATCGTGAAGCTAGCACAGATACGCAGTATTTT. Its translation: CSVDREASTDTQYF.

V usage is TRBV5-1 and J usage is TRBJ2-2; possible D gene TRBD2, 6 bases. This CDR3 has 12 amino acids. Trimming removed 3 bases at V and 6 bases at J, with 6 bases between. Germline V CDR1 and CDR2: SGHRS, YFSETQ. CDR3 DNA: TGCGCCAGCAGCTGGGGGGCCGGGGAGCTGTTTTTT. The encoded protein is CASSWGAGELFF.

This clone turned up a few times. The rearrangement links TRBV25-1 to TRBJ1-4; D gene ambiguous. Germline CDR1 MGHDK, CDR2 SYGVNS. This CDR3 has 15 amino acids. V was cut by 4 bases and J by 0 bases, with 9 bases left in between. The CDR3 nucleotides read TGTGCCAGCAGTGGAGGGAGTGCAACTAATGAAAAACTGTTTTTT. This gives the protein CASSGGSATNEKLFF.

The genes are TRBV19 and TRBJ2-1; 8 positions agree with TRBD2. From germline, CDR1 is LNHDA and CDR2 SQIVND (reference sequence). With V trimmed by 3 bases and J by 2 bases, 0 bases remained unmatched. The CDR3 totals 14 residues. The CDR3 DNA is TGTGCCAGTAGTATGCGGGGGGCCTACAATGAGCAGTTCTTC. Amino acid sequence: CASSMRGAYNEQFF.

The CDR3 DNA is TGTGCCAGCAGCGTCGGAGGTTCCTACAATGAGCAGTTCTTC. It specifies CASSVGGSYNEQFF. The genes are TRBV9 and TRBJ2-1; weak D call: TRBD2 (5 bases). The V gene's germline CDR1 is SGDLS and CDR2 YYNGEE. The CDR3 consists of 14 residues. The V end lost 2 bases, the J end lost 1 base, and 7 bases lay between the germline ends.

J is TRBJ1-4 and V is TRBV7-8, with 8 bases lining up with TRBD1. Trimming cost V 0 bases and J 7 bases; bases outside gene matches: 7. The length of the CDR3 is 16 residues. Germline-derived CDR1 and CDR2 are SGHVS and FQNEAQ. The CDR3 DNA reads as TGTGCCAGCAGCTTAGCTTGGACAGGGTTGGGTGAAAAACTGTTTTTT. Residues: CASSLAWTGLGEKLFF.

The gene calls are TRBV27 and TRBJ1-6; TRBD1 matches at 7 bases. V gave up 6 bases and J gave up 7 bases; unmatched junction bases: 9. The germline V gene encodes CDR1 MNHEY and CDR2 SMNVEV (reference sequence). The CDR3 runs to 15 residues. The CDR3 nucleotides read TGTGCCAGCAGAGACAGGGCTGTAGACAATTCACCCCTCCACTTT. It specifies CASRDRAVDNSPLHF.

V and J are TRBV5-1 and TRBJ2-7; TRBD1 might be the D (5 bases). This CDR3 region has 15 residues. V was clipped by 0 bases and J by 7 bases, with 17 bases between them. CDR1 and CDR2 (germline): SGHRS, YFSETQ. The CDR3: CASSLVETASVEQYF. DNA for the CDR3: TGCGCCAGCAGCTTGGTCGAGACAGCCTCTGTGGAGCAGTACTTC.

Note on this clone: Other nucleotide sequences from this sample produce the same CDR3. J is TRBJ1-2 and V is TRBV5-1; maybe TRBD1 (5 bases). The CDR3 is 12 residues long. Germline assignment: CDR1 SGHRS and CDR2 YFSETQ. The V end lost 3 bases, the J end lost 4 bases, and 7 bases lay between the germline ends. The CDR3 nucleotides read TGCGCCAGCAGCTCTAGGGGCTATGGCTACACCTTC. It codes for CASSSRGYGYTF.

This clone was seen just once. The gene calls are TRBV6-1 and TRBJ2-6, with no clear D. There are 15 residues in the CDR3. Trimming shortened V by 5 bases and J by 0 bases, and 8 bases separated the two germline ends. Per the germline V gene, CDR1 is MNHNS and CDR2 is SASEGT. CDR3 sequence: CASSRWASGANVLTF. CDR3 nucleotide sequence: TGTGCCAGCAGTCGGTGGGCCTCTGGGGCCAACGTCCTGACTTTC.

This sequence joins TRBV5-4 and TRBJ2-5; TRBD1 matches at 12 bases. The CDR3 has 16 amino acids. V was pared by 6 bases and J by 5 bases, with 11 bases of the junction left unmatched. Germline V CDR1 and CDR2: SGHNT, YYREEE (reference sequence). In DNA, the CDR3 is TGTGCCAGCACCGCCGGGACAGGGGGCTTGAGGGAGACCCAGTACTTC. Amino acid sequence: CASTAGTGGLRETQYF.

In its sample, this clone was seen once. The chain carries TRBV6-1 and TRBJ2-7; 11 bases match TRBD1. The germline gives CDR1 MNHNS, CDR2 SASEGT. The CDR3 totals 13 residues. V trimming: 7 bases; J trimming: 6 bases; junction bases outside the gene matches: 5. CDR3 nucleotide sequence: TGTGCCAGCACCCCGGGACAGGGGGGCGAGCAGTACTTC. Amino acid sequence: CASTPGQGGEQYF.

CDR3 loop: CASSQDLLGGTGIYGYTF. CDR3 in DNA: TGTGCCAGCAGCCAAGATCTCCTGGGTGGGACAGGGATCTATGGCTACACCTTC. J is TRBJ1-2 and V is TRBV4-2; TRBD1 aligns across 9 bases. Looked up from germline, CDR1 is LGHNA and CDR2 is YNFKEQ. The CDR3 sequence is 18 residues long. The V and J ends lost 0 bases and 4 bases, in that order; junction bases with no gene match: 12.

The V gene is TRBV4-2, the J gene TRBJ2-5, with 11 bases that match TRBD2. Germline V lookup: CDR1 LGHNA, CDR2 YNFKEQ. Trimming cost V 0 bases and J 4 bases; bases outside gene matches: 1. The CDR3 loop spans 15 amino acids. The CDR3 loop is CASSQEGTSGETQYF. CDR3 sequence (DNA): TGTGCCAGCAGCCAAGAAGGGACTAGCGGAGAGACCCAGTACTTC.

This chain uses TRBV7-2 with TRBJ1-5; possibly TRBD1 for D (5 bases). The germline V gene encodes CDR1 SGHTA and CDR2 FQGNSA. Trimming cost V 7 bases and J 5 bases, with 12 bases left between them. The CDR3 runs to 13 residues. CDR3 region: CASTVGPYQPQHF. CDR3 in DNA: TGTGCCAGCACGGTGGGGCCTTATCAGCCCCAGCATTTT.

This clone turned up a few times. The chain uses TRBV19 and TRBJ2-3; D is perhaps TRBD2 (6 bases). Germline loops: CDR1 LNHDA, CDR2 SQIVND (reference sequence). V was cut by 0 bases and J by 6 bases, with 10 bases left in between. The CDR3 runs to 14 residues. CDR3 sequence: CASSIDGTVDTQYF. DNA for the CDR3: TGTGCCAGTAGTATAGACGGGACTGTGGATACGCAGTATTTT.

The chain recombines TRBV9 with TRBJ1-2; maybe TRBD1 (6 bases). From germline, CDR1 is SGDLS and CDR2 YYNGEE. This CDR3 spans 15 amino acids. The V end was cut by 3 bases, the J end by 4 bases, with 16 bases between. This chain's CDR3 is CASSAGLDSTYGYTF. In nucleotides, the CDR3 is TGTGCCAGCAGCGCTGGGTTGGACAGCACCTATGGCTACACCTTC.

This sequence joins TRBV5-5 and TRBJ1-4; 11 bases match TRBD1. J lost 3 bases, V lost 4 bases, and 8 bases had no gene match. The germline V gene encodes CDR1 SGHKS and CDR2 YYEKEE (reference sequence). This CDR3 has 17 amino acids. CDR3 residues: CASSPDRGLLANEKLFF. In nucleotides, the CDR3 is TGTGCCAGCAGCCCGGACAGGGGGCTTTTGGCTAATGAAAAACTGTTTTTT.

The gene calls are TRBV12-2 and TRBJ1-5. TRBV12-2 counts as a pseudogene. CDR3 length: 20 residues. CDR3 DNA: TGTGCAAGTCGCTCGGGGGTAAACTATACGTCCAGGGCCCCCCATCAGCCCCAGCATTTT. It encodes CASRSGVNYTSRAPHQPQHF.

About this clone itself: Other DNA sequences in this specimen translate into the identical CDR3. The J gene is TRBJ1-2, the V gene TRBV27, with a tentative D call TRBD1 (5 bases). The V gene lost 2 bases and the J gene lost 7 bases, with 11 bases spanning the gap. From germline, CDR1 is MNHEY and CDR2 SMNVEV (reference sequence). CDR3 size: 13 residues. In DNA form, the CDR3 reads TGTGCCAGCAGTTTAACCGGGGGTGGTGGCTACACCTTC. Its translation: CASSLTGGGGYTF.

This rearrangement joins TRBV5-6 to TRBJ1-1, with D possibly being TRBD1 (6 bases). There are 15 residues in the CDR3. V was shortened by 4 bases and J by 0 bases, with 13 bases between the two germline ends. Per germline, CDR1 SGHDT and CDR2 YYEEEE. For the CDR3, the DNA is TGTGCCAGCAGCATGGGACACCCTATGAACACTGAAGCTTTCTTT. It codes for CASSMGHPMNTEAFF.

The chain links TRBV4-3 to TRBJ1-1; the D is unclear. This CDR3 has 14 amino acids. V gave up 4 bases and J gave up 3 bases, with 12 bases separating them. CDR1 is LGHNA, CDR2 YSLEER, per germline. CDR3 residues: CASSPGRLYTEAFF. CDR3 in DNA: TGCGCCAGCAGCCCCGGGAGGCTCTACACTGAAGCTTTCTTT.

This clone was observed a handful of times. The chain links TRBV6-4 to TRBJ2-3, with D possibly TRBD2 on 7 matching bases. V gave up 3 bases and J gave up 3 bases, with 16 bases separating them. Germline CDR1 is MRHNA and CDR2 is SNTAGT. This CDR3 contains 16 residues. Here the CDR3 DNA reads TGTGCCAGCAGTGATCGGGGGGCATACTCGACAGATACGCAGTATTTT. Protein sequence: CASSDRGAYSTDTQYF.

The sample holds one count of this clone. The rearrangement links TRBV6-5 to TRBJ2-2; TRBD1 agrees at 7 bases. The ends lost 7 bases at V and 3 bases at J; junction bases unmatched: 8. This CDR3 spans 15 amino acids. Germline lookup yields CDR1 MNHEY and CDR2 SVGAGI. The CDR3 is CASNKGDRDTGELFF. CDR3 sequence (DNA): TGTGCCAGCAACAAGGGGGACAGAGACACCGGGGAGCTGTTTTTT.

This rearrangement joins TRBV29-1 to TRBJ2-7; 11 bases line up with TRBD2. The germline gives CDR1 SQVTM, CDR2 ANQGSEA. Germline trimming cut 4 bases from V and 3 bases from J; bases unmatched to any gene: 2. This CDR3 is built from 13 residues. CDR3 protein: CSVGLAGGYEQYF. CDR3 nucleotide sequence: TGCAGCGTTGGTCTAGCGGGGGGCTACGAGCAGTACTTC.

The J gene is TRBJ2-7, the V gene TRBV5-1; unclear D gene. In germline, CDR1 is SGHRS, CDR2 YFSETQ. CDR3 size: 13 residues. The V end lost 1 base, the J end lost 1 base, and 6 bases lay between the germline ends. Written as DNA, the CDR3 is TGCGCCAGCAGCTTGACCAGGTCCTACGAGCAGTACTTC. This encodes CASSLTRSYEQYF.